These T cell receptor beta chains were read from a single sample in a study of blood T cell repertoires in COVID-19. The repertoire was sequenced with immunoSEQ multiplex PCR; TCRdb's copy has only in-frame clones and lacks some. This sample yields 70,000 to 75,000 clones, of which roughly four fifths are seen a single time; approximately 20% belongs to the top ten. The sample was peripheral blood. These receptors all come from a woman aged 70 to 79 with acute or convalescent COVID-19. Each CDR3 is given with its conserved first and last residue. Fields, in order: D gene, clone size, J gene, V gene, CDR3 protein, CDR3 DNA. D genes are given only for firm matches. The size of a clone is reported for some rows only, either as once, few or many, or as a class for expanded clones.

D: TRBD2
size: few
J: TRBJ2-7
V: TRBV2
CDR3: CASRSGRVSEQYF
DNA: TGTGCCAGCAGAAGCGGGAGGGTTTCCGAGCAGTACTTC

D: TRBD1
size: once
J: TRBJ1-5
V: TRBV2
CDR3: CASSIGQASNQPQHF
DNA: TGTGCCAGCAGCATAGGACAGGCTAGCAATCAGCCCCAGCATTTT

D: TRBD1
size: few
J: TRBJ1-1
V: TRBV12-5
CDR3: CASGKGTGMNTEAFF
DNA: TGTGCTAGTGGTAAGGGGACAGGGATGAACACTGAAGCTTTCTTT

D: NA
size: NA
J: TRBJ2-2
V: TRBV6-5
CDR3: CASSKGGVYAGELFF
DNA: TGTGCCAGCAGCAAAGGGGGGGTGTATGCCGGGGAGCTGTTTTTT

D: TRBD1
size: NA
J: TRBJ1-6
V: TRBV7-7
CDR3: CASSYYRDRDEVSSYNSPLHF
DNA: TGTGCTAGCAGCTACTACCGGGACAGGGATGAAGTAAGCTCCTATAATTCACCCCTCCACTTT

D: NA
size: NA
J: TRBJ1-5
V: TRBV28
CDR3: CASSPGGLSQPQHF
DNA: TGTGCCAGCTCCCCGGGGGGTCTCAGTCAGCCCCAGCATTTT

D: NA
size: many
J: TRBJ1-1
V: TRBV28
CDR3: CASSLFGRTEAFF
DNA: TGTGCCAGCAGTTTATTTGGGAGGACTGAAGCTTTCTTT

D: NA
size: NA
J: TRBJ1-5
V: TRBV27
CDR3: CASSPRQTHQPQHF
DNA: TGTGCCAGCAGTCCAAGACAGACTCATCAGCCCCAGCATTTT

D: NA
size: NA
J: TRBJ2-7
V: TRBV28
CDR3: CASTGGPGSYEQYF
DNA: TGTGCCAGCACAGGCGGGCCGGGGTCCTACGAGCAGTACTTC

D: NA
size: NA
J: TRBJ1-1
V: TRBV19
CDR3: CASSTAGRAGAEAFF
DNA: TGTGCCAGTAGTACTGCCGGGAGGGCGGGAGCTGAAGCTTTCTTT

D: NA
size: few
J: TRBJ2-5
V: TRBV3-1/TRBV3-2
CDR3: CASKIEGRYETQYF
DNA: TGTGCCAGCAAAATAGAGGGGAGGTACGAGACCCAGTACTTC

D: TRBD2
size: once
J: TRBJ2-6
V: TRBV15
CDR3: CATSSRATSFFGANVLTF
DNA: TGTGCCACCAGCAGTCGTGCGACTAGCTTCTTTGGGGCCAACGTCCTGACTTTC

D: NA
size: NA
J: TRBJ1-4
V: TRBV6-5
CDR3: CASSYDRIILFF
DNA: TGTGCCAGCAGTTACGACAGGATAATACTGTTTTTT

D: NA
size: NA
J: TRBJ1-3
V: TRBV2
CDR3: CASSGRVPGRGNTIYF
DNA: TGTGCCAGCAGTGGGCGGGTGCCAGGAAGGGGGAACACCATATATTTT

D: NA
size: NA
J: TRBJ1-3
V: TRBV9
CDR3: CASSAQGGFSGNTIYF
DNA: TGTGCCAGCAGCGCCCAGGGAGGTTTCTCTGGAAACACCATATATTTT

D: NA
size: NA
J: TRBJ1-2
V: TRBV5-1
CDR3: CASSTQGLGYTF
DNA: TGCGCCAGCAGCACACAGGGTCTTGGCTACACCTTC

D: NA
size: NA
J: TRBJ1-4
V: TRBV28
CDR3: CASTQNRDGGEKLFF
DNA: TGTGCCAGCACCCAAAACAGGGACGGCGGTGAAAAACTGTTTTTT

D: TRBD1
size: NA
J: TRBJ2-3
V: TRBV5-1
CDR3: CASSGGTGGRTDTQYF
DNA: TGCGCCAGCAGCGGGGGGACAGGGGGCCGGACAGATACGCAGTATTTT

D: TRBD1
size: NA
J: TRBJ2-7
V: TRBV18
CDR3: CASSQRDRSFYEQYF
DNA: TGTGCCAGCTCACAACGGGACAGGAGTTTCTACGAGCAGTACTTC

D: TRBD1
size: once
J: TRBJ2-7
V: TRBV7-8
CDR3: CASSLTGQGMYEQYF
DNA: TGTGCCAGCAGCTTAACGGGACAGGGGATGTACGAGCAGTACTTC

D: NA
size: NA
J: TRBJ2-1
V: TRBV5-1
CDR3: CASSSSSYNEQFF
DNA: TGCGCCAGCAGCTCGAGTTCCTACAATGAGCAGTTCTTC

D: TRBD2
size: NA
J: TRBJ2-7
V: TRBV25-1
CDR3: CASSRSSGRAYEQYF
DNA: TGTGCCAGCAGTCGGTCTAGCGGGAGGGCCTACGAGCAGTACTTC

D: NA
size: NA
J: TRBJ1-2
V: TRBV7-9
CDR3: CASSRPDDRFGYGYTF
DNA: TGTGCCAGCAGCCGCCCCGACGACAGGTTCGGCTATGGCTACACCTTC

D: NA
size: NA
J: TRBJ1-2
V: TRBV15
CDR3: CATSRTTAYGYTF
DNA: TGTGCCACCAGCAGGACGACAGCTTATGGCTACACCTTC

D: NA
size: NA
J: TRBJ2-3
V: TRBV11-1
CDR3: CASSFRQGGTQYF
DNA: TGTGCCAGCAGCTTCAGACAGGGAGGTACGCAGTATTTT

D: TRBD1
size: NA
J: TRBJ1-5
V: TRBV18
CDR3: CASSPSDRGNQPQHF
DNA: TGTGCCAGCTCACCGAGCGACAGGGGCAATCAGCCCCAGCATTTT

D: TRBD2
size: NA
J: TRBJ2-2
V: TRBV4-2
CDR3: CASSQEASGSPRGTGELFF
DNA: TGTGCCAGCAGCCAAGAGGCTAGCGGGTCTCCCCGGGGCACCGGGGAGCTGTTTTTT

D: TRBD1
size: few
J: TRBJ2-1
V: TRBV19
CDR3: CASRRTGTIYNEQFF
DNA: TGTGCCAGTAGAAGGACAGGGACGATCTACAATGAGCAGTTCTTC

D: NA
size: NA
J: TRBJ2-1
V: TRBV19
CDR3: CASRPVGGNSDEQFF
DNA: TGTGCCAGCCGCCCTGTCGGCGGGAATAGTGATGAGCAGTTCTTC

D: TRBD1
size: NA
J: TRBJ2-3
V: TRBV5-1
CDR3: CASSLVGQGVDTQYF
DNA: TGCGCCAGCAGCTTGGTGGGACAGGGAGTAGATACGCAGTATTTT

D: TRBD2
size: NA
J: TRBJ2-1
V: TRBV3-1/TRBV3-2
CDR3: CASKGWGGRSSNEQFF
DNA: TGTGCCAGCAAAGGGTGGGGCGGGAGGAGTAGTAATGAGCAGTTCTTC

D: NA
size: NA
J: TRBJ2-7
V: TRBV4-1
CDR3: CASSQREQDPLTF
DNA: TGCGCCAGCAGCCAAAGGGAGCAAGACCCTCTTACGTTC

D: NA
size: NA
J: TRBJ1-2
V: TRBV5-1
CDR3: CASEGESRGYTF
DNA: TGCGCCAGCGAGGGGGAGTCCAGAGGCTACACCTTC

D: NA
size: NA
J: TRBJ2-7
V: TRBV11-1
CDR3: CASSLVGAEAYEQYF
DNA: TGTGCCAGCAGCTTAGTAGGGGCAGAGGCCTACGAGCAGTACTTC

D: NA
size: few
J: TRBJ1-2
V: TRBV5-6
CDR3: CASSLGGAGRKNYGYTF
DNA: TGTGCCAGCAGCTTGGGAGGGGCAGGGAGGAAGAACTATGGCTACACCTTC

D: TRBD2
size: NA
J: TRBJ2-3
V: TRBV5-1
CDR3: CASRSLAGGGADTQYF
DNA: TGCGCCAGCAGGAGCCTAGCGGGAGGTGGTGCAGATACGCAGTATTTT

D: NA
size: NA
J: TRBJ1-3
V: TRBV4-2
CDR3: CASSQDHTVSSGNTIYF
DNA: TGTGCCAGCAGCCAAGATCATACAGTCAGCTCTGGAAACACCATATATTTT

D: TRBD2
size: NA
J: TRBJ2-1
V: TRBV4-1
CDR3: CASSQEPAGGTWDEQFF
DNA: TGCGCCAGCAGCCAAGAACCTGCGGGAGGGACCTGGGATGAGCAGTTCTTC

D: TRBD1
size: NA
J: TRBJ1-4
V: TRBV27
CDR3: CASSLYGTGARLAEKLFF
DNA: TGTGCCAGCAGTTTATATGGGACAGGGGCTCGTTTGGCGGAAAAACTGTTTTTT

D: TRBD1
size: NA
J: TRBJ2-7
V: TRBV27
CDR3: CASSRTGYYEQYF
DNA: TGTGCCAGCAGCCGGACAGGATACTACGAGCAGTACTTC

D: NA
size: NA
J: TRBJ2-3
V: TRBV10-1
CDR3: CASSEGAPQAQYF
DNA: TGCGCCAGCAGTGAGGGGGCCCCTCAGGCGCAGTATTTT

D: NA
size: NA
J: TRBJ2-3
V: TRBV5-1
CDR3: CASSFQGHPDTQYF
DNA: TGCGCCAGCAGCTTCCAGGGGCACCCGGATACGCAGTATTTT

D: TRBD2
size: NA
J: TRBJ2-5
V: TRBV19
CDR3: CASSIAAGVLQETQYF
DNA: TGTGCCAGTAGTATAGCAGCGGGAGTTCTGCAAGAGACCCAGTACTTC